This T cell receptor (beta chain) comes out of a study of CD8 T cells in Susac syndrome. RNA in amounts of about 0.5 to 1 ug was reverse transcribed with random hexamers. TCRdb processed the immunoSEQ multiplex PCR reads anew with MiXCR; each CDR3 protein has one entry. The sample consists of about 200,000 distinct CDR3 sequences, roughly nine tenths of them appearing once. Sequences were obtained from CD8+ T cells from PBMCs. The source of this sequence is a human donor with multiple sclerosis.

CDR3 amino acids: CATSDLTSTDTQYF. In DNA, the CDR3 is TGTGCCACCAGTGATTTAACAAGCACAGATACGCAGTATTTT. The chain links TRBV24-1 to TRBJ2-3; D is undetermined. Germline V gene lookup returns CDR1 KGHDR and CDR2 SFDVKD. The CDR3 is made up of 14 amino acids. V was pared by 1 base and J by 0 bases, with 4 bases between.